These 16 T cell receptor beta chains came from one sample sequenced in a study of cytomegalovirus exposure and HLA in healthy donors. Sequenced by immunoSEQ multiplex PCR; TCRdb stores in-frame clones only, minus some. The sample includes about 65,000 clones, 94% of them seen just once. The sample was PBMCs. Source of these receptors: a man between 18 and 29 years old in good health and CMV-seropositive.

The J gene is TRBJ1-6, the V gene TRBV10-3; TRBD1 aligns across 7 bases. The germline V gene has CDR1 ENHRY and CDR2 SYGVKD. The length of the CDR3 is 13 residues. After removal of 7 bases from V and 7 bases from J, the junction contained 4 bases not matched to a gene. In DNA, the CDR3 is TGTGCCATCAAGCCAGGGGGGAATTCACCCCTCCACTTT. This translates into CAIKPGGNSPLHF.

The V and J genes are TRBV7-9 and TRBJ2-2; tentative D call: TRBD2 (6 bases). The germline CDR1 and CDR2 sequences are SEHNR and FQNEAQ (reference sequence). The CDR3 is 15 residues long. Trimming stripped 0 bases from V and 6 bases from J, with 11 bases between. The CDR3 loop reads CASSLAGGQAGELFF. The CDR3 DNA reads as TGTGCCAGCAGCTTAGCGGGAGGCCAGGCCGGGGAGCTGTTTTTT.

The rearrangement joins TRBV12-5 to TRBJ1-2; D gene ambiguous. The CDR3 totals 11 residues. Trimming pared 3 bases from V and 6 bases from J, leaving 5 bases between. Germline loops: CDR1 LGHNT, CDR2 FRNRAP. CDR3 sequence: CASGFGDGYTF. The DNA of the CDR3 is TGTGCTAGTGGTTTTGGAGATGGCTACACCTTC.

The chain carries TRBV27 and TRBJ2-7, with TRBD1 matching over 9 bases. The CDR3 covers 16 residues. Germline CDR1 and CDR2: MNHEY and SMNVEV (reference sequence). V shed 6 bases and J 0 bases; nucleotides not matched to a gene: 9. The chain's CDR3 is CASRDLQGAVSYEQYF. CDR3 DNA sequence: TGTGCCAGCAGGGATTTACAGGGGGCCGTCTCCTACGAGCAGTACTTC.

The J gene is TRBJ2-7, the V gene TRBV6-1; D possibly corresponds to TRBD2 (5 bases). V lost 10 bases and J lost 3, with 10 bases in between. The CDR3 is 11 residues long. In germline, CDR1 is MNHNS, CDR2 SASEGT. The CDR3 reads CATRRDYEQYF. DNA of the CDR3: TGTGCCACCCGCCGGGACTACGAGCAGTACTTC.

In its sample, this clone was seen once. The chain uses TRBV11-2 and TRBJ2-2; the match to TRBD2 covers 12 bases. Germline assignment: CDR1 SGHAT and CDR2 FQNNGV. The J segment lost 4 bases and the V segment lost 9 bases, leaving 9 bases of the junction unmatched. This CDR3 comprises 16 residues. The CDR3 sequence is CASQTSGGVTTGELFF. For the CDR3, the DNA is TGTGCCAGTCAGACTAGCGGGGGTGTGACCACCGGGGAGCTGTTTTTT.

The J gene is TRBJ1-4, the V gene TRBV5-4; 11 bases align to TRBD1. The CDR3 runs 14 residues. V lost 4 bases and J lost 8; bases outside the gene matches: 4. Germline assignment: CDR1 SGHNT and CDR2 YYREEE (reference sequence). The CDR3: CASSTGTGGEKLFF. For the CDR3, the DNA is TGTGCCAGCAGCACCGGGACAGGGGGGGAAAAACTGTTTTTT.

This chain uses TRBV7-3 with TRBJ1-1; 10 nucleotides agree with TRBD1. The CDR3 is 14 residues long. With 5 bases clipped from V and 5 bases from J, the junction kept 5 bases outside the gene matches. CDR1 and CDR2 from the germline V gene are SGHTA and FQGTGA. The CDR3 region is CASSRRDRGTEAFF. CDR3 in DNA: TGTGCCAGCAGCCGGCGGGACAGGGGAACTGAAGCTTTCTTT. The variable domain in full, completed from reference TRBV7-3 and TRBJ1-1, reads GAGVSQTPSNKVTEKGKYVELRCDPISGHTALYWYRQSLGQGPEFLIYFQGTGAADDSGLPNDRFFAVRPEGSVSTLKIQRTERGDSAVYLCASSRRDRGTEAFFGQGTRLTVV.

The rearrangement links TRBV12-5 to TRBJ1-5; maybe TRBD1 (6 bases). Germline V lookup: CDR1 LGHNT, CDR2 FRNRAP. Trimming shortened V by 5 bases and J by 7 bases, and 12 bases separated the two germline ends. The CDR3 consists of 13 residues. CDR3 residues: CASGPRGAQPQHF. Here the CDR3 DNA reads TGTGCTAGTGGTCCGCGGGGGGCCCAGCCCCAGCATTTT.

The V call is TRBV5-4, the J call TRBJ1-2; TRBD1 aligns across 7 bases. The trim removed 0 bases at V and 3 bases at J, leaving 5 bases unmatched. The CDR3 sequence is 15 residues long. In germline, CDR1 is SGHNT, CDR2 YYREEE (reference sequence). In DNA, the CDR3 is TGTGCCAGCAGCTTGGGAGGGGGCGAAGACTATGGCTACACCTTC. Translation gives CASSLGGGEDYGYTF.

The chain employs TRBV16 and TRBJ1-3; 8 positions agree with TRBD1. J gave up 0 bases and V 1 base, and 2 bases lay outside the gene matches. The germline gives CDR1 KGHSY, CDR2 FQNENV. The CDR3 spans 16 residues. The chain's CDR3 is CASSQWTGTSGNTIYF. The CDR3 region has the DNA TGTGCCAGCAGCCAATGGACAGGGACCTCTGGAAACACCATATATTTT.

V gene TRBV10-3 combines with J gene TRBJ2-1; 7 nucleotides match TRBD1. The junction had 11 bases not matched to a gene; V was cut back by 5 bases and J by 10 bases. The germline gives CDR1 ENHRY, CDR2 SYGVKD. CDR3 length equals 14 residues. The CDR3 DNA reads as TGTGCCATCAGTACAGGGGAAAGTCCTCTAGAGCAGTTCTTC. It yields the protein CAISTGESPLEQFF.

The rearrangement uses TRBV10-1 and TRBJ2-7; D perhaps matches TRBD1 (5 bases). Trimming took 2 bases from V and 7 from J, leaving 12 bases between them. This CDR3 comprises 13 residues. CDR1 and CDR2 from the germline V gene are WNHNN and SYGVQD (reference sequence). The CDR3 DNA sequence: TGCGCCAGCAGTGAGAGGGATAAGGGGGAGCAGTACTTC. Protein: CASSERDKGEQYF.

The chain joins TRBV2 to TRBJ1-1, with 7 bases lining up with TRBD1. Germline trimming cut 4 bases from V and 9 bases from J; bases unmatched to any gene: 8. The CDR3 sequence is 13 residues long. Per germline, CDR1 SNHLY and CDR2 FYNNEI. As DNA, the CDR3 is TGTGCCAGCAGTGTCCTCACAGGGGTGAAAGCTTTCTTT. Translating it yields CASSVLTGVKAFF.

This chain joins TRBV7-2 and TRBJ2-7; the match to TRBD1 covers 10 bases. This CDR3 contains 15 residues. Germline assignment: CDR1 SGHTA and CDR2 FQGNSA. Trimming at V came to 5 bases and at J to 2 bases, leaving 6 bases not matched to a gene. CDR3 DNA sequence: TGTGCCAGCAGCCGCACCGGGACAGGGGCCTACGAGCAGTACTTC. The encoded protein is CASSRTGTGAYEQYF.

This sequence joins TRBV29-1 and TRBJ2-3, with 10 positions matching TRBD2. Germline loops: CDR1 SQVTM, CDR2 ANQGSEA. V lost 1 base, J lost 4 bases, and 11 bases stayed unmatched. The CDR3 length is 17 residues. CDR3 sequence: CSVEGGPSGSRADTQYF. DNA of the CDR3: TGCAGCGTTGAAGGGGGGCCTAGCGGGAGTCGCGCAGATACGCAGTATTTT.